This T cell receptor beta chain was obtained from a study of T cells in Graves' hyperthyroidism and ophthalmopathy (dated by TCRdb to between 2017 and 2020). In the study overall: Peripheral blood was sampled at the time of initial diagnosis, prior to any treatment. In about 6 Graves' hyperthyroidism patients, the study also compared T-cell repertoires from thyroid tissue with T-cell repertoires from blood. The paper describes TCR Vbeta CDR3 sequencing of fewer than 150 peripheral blood samples, made up of approximately 40 ophthalmopathy patients, around 78 hyperthyroidism patients and roughly 17 progressor patients. The roughly 100 discovery patients were divided at random into training and test sets in a 7:3 ratio. Whether ophthalmopathy could be predicted prospectively was tested in an independent validation cohort made up of approximately 19 hyperthyroidism patients plus 17 patients who later progressed to ophthalmopathy. TCR V-J signatures able to tell the groups apart were searched for in a discovery cohort of approximately 95 patients, of whom 43 had Graves' ophthalmopathy and around 58 had stable Graves' hyperthyroidism. After sampling, hyperthyroidism patients received methimazole starting at 30 mg daily, and ophthalmopathy patients received high-dose intravenous methylprednisolone.

The CDR3 starts with the cysteine, ends with the phenylalanine, and has 14 residues. Just the 42-base CDR3 DNA is kept, in frame starting at base 1. CDR1 and CDR2 (MDHEN, SYDVKM) derive from the germline V gene. Here V drops 5 bases and J drops 4 bases, and the junction holds 6 bases not matched to any gene. This clonotype has at least ten counts. What this receptor recognizes is not known. No clone much larger than this one lies a single base away; base qualities are absent. In the ophthalmopathy patients, disease was moderately to severely active, with a Clinical Activity Score of 3 or more, a NOSPECS grade of 4 or more, and a duration of less than 3 months. Any patient with an uncontrolled infection, another autoimmune disease, pregnancy or lactation was excluded. Diagnoses were based on clinical symptoms, serum thyroxine and TRAb, thyroid ultrasound and orbital computed tomography. PBMCs were separated from roughly 10 ml of fresh peripheral blood using Ficoll-Paque density gradient centrifugation. Trizol reagent was used to extract total RNA, and RNA quality was then checked on an Agilent 2100 Bioanalyzer.

Broader findings and caveats from the paper: Ophthalmopathy was separated from stable hyperthyroidism by a 13 V-J signature model, with approximately 89% sensitivity and 81% to 82% specificity obtained in cross-validation and 80%/75% obtained in testing. Most expanded thyroid clonotypes (frequency above 0.001) were also found in blood, which suggests that blood repertoires may mirror thyroid immune responses. No statistical method was used to set the sample size in advance, and investigators knew the group allocation. In validation, the model predicted progression to ophthalmopathy a median of about 6.8 months before onset, with over 60% sensitivity and 72.22% specificity.

The TCR beta CDR3 regions were amplified from the RNA transcripts. The first round of RT-PCR for the TCR CDR3 was performed with the HTBI primer set and the Qiagen OneStep RT-PCR kit. A second multiplex PCR round built the libraries, followed by size selection and purification. Libraries were sequenced paired-end with 100 bp reads on an Illumina HiSeq2000. The original pipeline was this. SOAPnuke was used to process the raw data, removing reads that contained adapters or uncalled bases, had a mean Phred below 15, or lacked an exact match to the constant primer or identifier. COPE v1.2.5 was used to merge the high-quality paired reads, and each unique nucleotide sequence was defined as a clonotype. MiTCR v1.1 was used to align the clonotypes against IMGT TRBV, TRBD and TRBJ reference segments. The analysis was restricted to V-J combinations with a frequency above 0.0001, which together covered approximately 99% of the repertoires. The TCS score was defined as the ratio of F50 (clonal expansion) to E x V (chaos), calculated using BLOSUM62-based TCRdist between CDR3 peptides within each V-J. Welch's t-statistics and random forest reduced fewer than 550 V-J features to 10 to 15, which were used in a naive Bayes classifier (R e1071). The similarity between thyroid and blood repertoires was quantified using the Morisita-Horn index. TCRdb trimmed public reads at Q25 via fastp, called clones via MiXCR and kept in-frame beta chains. When rows share a CDR3 protein, they turn into one entry using the most common DNA and genes. These V and J calls rely on TCRdb rather than the paper's analysis. In all, the sample holds roughly 560,000 distinct CDR3 sequences, and approximately 15% of those were seen once. The ten biggest clones cover around 4.5% of the sample.

This sequence originates from a woman in her thirties or forties with Graves' ophthalmopathy. Recombination linked TRBV28 to TRBJ1-1; a stretch of 8 junction bases matches TRBD1. Sequenced input: blood. The CDR3 reads as follows: CASSEQGGGTEAFF. The DNA sequence is as follows: TGTGCCAGCAGTGAACAGGGGGGAGGCACTGAAGCTTTCTTT.